This T cell receptor (beta chain) appears in the sequencing data of a study of T cells in Graves' hyperthyroidism and ophthalmopathy (dated 2019 in TCRdb). Regarding the study in general: Peripheral blood was sampled at the time of initial diagnosis, prior to any treatment. To identify TCR V-J signatures that set the groups apart, the researchers used a discovery cohort of 90 to 100 patients, made up of under 50 with Graves' ophthalmopathy and about 60 with stable Graves' hyperthyroidism. Prospective prediction of ophthalmopathy was tested in an independent validation cohort of under 20 hyperthyroidism patients and some 17 patients who later progressed to ophthalmopathy. The 90 to 100 discovery patients were randomly divided into training and test sets at a 7:3 ratio. Thyroid tissue and blood T-cell repertoires from about six Graves' hyperthyroidism patients were also compared in the study. After sampling, hyperthyroidism patients received methimazole starting at 30 mg daily, and ophthalmopathy patients received high-dose intravenous methylprednisolone. The paper describes TCR Vbeta CDR3 sequencing of 120 to 150 peripheral blood samples, made up of some 40 ophthalmopathy patients, roughly 75 hyperthyroidism patients and 17 progressor patients. The investigation overall reported the following: Sample size was not statistically predetermined, and investigators were not blinded to group allocation. Blood samples also contained most of the expanded thyroid clonotypes (frequency above 0.001), which suggests that blood repertoires may reflect thyroid immune responses. Ophthalmopathy was separated from stable hyperthyroidism by a 13 V-J signature model, with around 90% sensitivity and roughly 81% specificity obtained in cross-validation and 80%/75% obtained in testing. In validation, progression to ophthalmopathy was predicted by the model with 70.59% sensitivity and roughly 76% specificity, a median of around 5.9 months before onset.

In regard to this clonotype: No antigen is known for it. The junction departs from germline at one end; a sequencing error may be responsible.

Graves' hyperthyroidism was defined as stable when no progression to ophthalmopathy occurred over 18 months of follow-up. Hyperthyroidism patients were newly diagnosed, had a disease duration of under 2 months, and were aged 18 to 65 years. Exclusion was applied to patients with uncontrolled infections, other autoimmune diseases, pregnancy or lactation. Diagnoses were established on the basis of clinical symptoms, serum thyroxine and TRAb, thyroid ultrasound, and orbital computed tomography. Ficoll-Paque density gradient centrifugation was used to isolate PBMCs from approximately 10 ml of fresh peripheral blood. Total RNA was extracted with Trizol reagent, and quality was checked on an Agilent 2100 Bioanalyzer. The germline V gene (reference sequence) sets CDR1 to DFQATT and CDR2 to SNEGSKA. Inclusive of the bounding cysteine and phenylalanine, the CDR3 is 16 residues long. The CDR3 DNA has 48 bases and is translated from base 1.

Amplification of TCR beta CDR3 regions was carried out from RNA transcripts. The first round of RT-PCR for the TCR CDR3 was performed with the HTBI primer set and the Qiagen OneStep RT-PCR kit. Libraries were constructed in a second round of multiplex PCR, after which size selection and purification were carried out. Paired-end sequencing of the libraries was performed with 100 bp reads on an Illumina HiSeq2000. Regarding the original processing steps: SOAPnuke was used to process the raw data, removing reads that contained adapters or uncalled bases, had a mean Phred below 15, or lacked an exact match to the constant primer or identifier. COPE v1.2.5 was used to merge the high-quality paired reads, and each unique nucleotide sequence was defined as a clonotype. MiTCR v1.1 was used to align clonotypes to the IMGT TRBV, TRBD and TRBJ reference segments. The analysis was restricted to V-J combinations with a frequency above 0.0001, which together covered 99% to 99.2% of the repertoires. A TCS score was defined as the ratio between F50 (clonal expansion) and ExV (chaos), using BLOSUM62-based TCRdist between CDR3 peptides within each V-J. Welch's t-statistics and random forest reduced fewer than 550 V-J features to 10 to 15, which were used in a naive Bayes classifier (R e1071). Starting from the raw public reads, TCRdb applied fastp trimming at Q25, assembled clones with MiXCR and retained in-frame beta chains. Rows with a matching CDR3 protein are joined into one entry that keeps the most common DNA and genes. None of the V and J calls come from the authors' own analysis; TCRdb made them. For this sample there are around 480,000 distinct CDR3 sequences; roughly 14% appear just once. Around a sixth of the sample goes to the ten largest clones.

The clonotype was recovered from a woman aged 18-30 years with Graves' hyperthyroidism. The sequenced sample consisted of blood. The chain is assembled from TRBV20-1 and TRBJ2-1; 7 nucleotides in the junction match TRBD1. The CDR3 sequence is CGARSLRGRNNNEQFF. The nucleotides read TGCGGTGCTAGATCTCTAAGGGGGCGGAACAACAATGAGCAGTTCTTC.